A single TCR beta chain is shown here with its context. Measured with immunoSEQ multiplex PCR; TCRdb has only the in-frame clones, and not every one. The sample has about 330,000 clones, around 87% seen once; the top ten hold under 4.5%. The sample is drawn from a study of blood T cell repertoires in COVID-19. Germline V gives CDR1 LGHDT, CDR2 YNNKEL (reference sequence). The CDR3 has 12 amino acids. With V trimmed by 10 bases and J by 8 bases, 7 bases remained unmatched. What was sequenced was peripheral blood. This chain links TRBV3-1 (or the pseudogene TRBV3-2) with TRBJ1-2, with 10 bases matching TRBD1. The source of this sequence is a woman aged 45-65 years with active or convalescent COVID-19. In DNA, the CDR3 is TGTGCCACCGTTGACAGGGGGCAAGGCTACACCTTC. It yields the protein CATVDRGQGYTF.